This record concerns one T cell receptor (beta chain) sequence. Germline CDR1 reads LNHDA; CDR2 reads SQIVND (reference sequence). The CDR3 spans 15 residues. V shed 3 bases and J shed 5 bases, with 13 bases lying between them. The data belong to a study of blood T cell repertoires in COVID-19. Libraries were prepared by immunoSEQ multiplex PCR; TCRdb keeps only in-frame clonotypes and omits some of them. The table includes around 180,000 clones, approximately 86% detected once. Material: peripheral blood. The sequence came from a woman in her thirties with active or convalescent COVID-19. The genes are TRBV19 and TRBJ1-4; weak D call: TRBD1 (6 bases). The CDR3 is CASSIVTGQNEKLFF. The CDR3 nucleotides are TGTGCCAGTAGTATCGTGACAGGCCAGAATGAAAAACTGTTTTTT.